This is a list of T cell receptor beta chains from one sample in a study of blood T cells in healthy people across ages. MiXCR was run by TCRdb on the 5' RACE reads, yielding one entry per CDR3 protein. This sample has hundreds of thousands of distinct CDR3 sequences, with under 45% found just once. Sequenced: blood. The receptor set was obtained from a man aged 60-69 years in good health. CDR3s include the opening cysteine and the closing phenylalanine or tryptophan. Fields, in order: J gene, V gene, CDR3 protein.

TRBJ1-1,TRBV7-9,CASSPTGRTNTEAFF
TRBJ2-1,TRBV7-9,CASSLRGGNGQFF
TRBJ2-1,TRBV27,CASIGRTRASYNEQFF
TRBJ1-2,TRBV12-3/TRBV12-4,CAFSTGFYGYTF
TRBJ1-2,TRBV12-3/TRBV12-4,CASWGMGYGYTF
TRBJ1-6,TRBV9,CASSPTGGSYNSPLHF
TRBJ1-5,TRBV6-6,CASSGQGAGSNQPQHF
TRBJ1-1,TRBV30,CAWMRVKGREAFF
TRBJ2-7,TRBV20-1,CSAPLMGRGVQYF
TRBJ2-2,TRBV12-3/TRBV12-4,CASGQGIGELFF
TRBJ2-3,TRBV14,CASSLSRSGGLADTQYF
TRBJ2-5,TRBV30,CAWSEAGGWETQYF
TRBJ2-3,TRBV3-1,CASSSPGTPNTDTQYF
TRBJ1-5,TRBV27,CASSLSGLNQPQHF
TRBJ2-7,TRBV20-1,CSAPLAGSIYEQYF
TRBJ2-7,TRBV5-1,CASIHSECHEQYF
TRBJ1-2,TRBV20-1,CCASLEHRGYTF
TRBJ1-6,TRBV5-1,CASSRTGESYNSPLHF
TRBJ2-1,TRBV10-3,CAIGGGYNEQFF
TRBJ2-7,TRBV25-1,CASSDPQGYEQYF
TRBJ2-7,TRBV7-6,CASSSGQGVSYEQYF
TRBJ2-7,TRBV10-3,CAISVGGATYEQYF
TRBJ2-1,TRBV20-1,CSANDRGAYNEQFF
TRBJ2-7,TRBV7-9,CASSLAQGGTPSYF
TRBJ1-5,TRBV10-3,CAISEFGQNQPQHF
TRBJ1-4,TRBV3-1,CASSPDWGLRLFF
TRBJ1-4,TRBV18,CASSPRRQGASEKLFF
-,TRBV20-1,CSAREPPAAKETQYF
TRBJ2-5,TRBV4-3,CASSQDRAGTSRFNEQYF
TRBJ2-7,TRBV30,CAWSGGTEPYEQYF
TRBJ1-2,TRBV4-1,CASSQDMITGAYYGYTF
TRBJ2-1,TRBV9,CASSGAGYFGNEQFF
TRBJ2-7,TRBV13,CASSPGRDQQYF
TRBJ2-6,TRBV15,CATTPGTGGYGASVLTF
TRBJ2-3,TRBV6-2/TRBV6-3,CASRRLAGALAQYF
TRBJ2-5,TRBV29-1,CSTSRETQYF
TRBJ2-3,TRBV20-1,CSGGTRADTQYF
TRBJ2-5,TRBV6-5,CASSYEWTQYF
TRBJ2-1,TRBV5-1,CASSFERGSSYNEQFF
TRBJ1-6,TRBV7-9,CASSSTGNSPLHF
TRBJ1-5,TRBV7-2,CASSYQGRGQPQHF
TRBJ2-5,TRBV12-3/TRBV12-4,CASRPDPKETQYF
TRBJ1-2,TRBV6-5,CASSYGGVGAGGYTF
-,TRBV28,CASSPRDSREDIQYF
TRBJ2-5,TRBV6-2/TRBV6-3,CASTAGNRQYF
TRBJ1-1,TRBV7-2,CASSLEIGVLLEAFF
TRBJ1-2,TRBV12-3/TRBV12-4,CASSFILNYGYTF
TRBJ1-1,TRBV20-1,CSARTGALNTEAFF
TRBJ1-4,TRBV4-1,CASSQDLDRTEKLFF
TRBJ2-1,TRBV10-3,CAISAGQGMDNEQFF
TRBJ1-1,TRBV13,CASSPQETEAFF